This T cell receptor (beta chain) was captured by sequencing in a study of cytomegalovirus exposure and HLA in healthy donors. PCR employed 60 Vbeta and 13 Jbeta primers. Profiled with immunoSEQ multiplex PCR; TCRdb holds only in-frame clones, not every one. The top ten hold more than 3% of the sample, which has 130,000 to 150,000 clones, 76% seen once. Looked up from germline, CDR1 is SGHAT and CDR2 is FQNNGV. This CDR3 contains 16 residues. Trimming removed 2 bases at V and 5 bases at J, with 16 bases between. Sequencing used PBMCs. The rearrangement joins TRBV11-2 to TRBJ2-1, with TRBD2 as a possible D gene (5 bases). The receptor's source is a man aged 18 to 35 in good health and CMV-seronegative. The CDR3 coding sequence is TGTGCCAGCAGCTTACACCCCTCAACTAGGGACAATGAGCAGTTCTTC. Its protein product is CASSLHPSTRDNEQFF.